These 2 T cell receptor beta chains were all obtained from the same sample, sequenced in a study of blood T cell repertoires in COVID-19. The protocol was immunoSEQ multiplex PCR, while the TCRdb copy is restricted to in-frame clones and leaves out a portion. The sample has fewer than 300,000 clones, about four fifths seen once. Sequencing input: peripheral blood. These receptors all stem from a woman aged 45-59 years who had recovered from COVID-19.

The V call is TRBV19, the J call TRBJ1-2; no firm D call. The CDR3 length is 16 residues. V lost 7 bases and J 8 bases, leaving 26 bases between the germline ends. CDR1 LNHDA and CDR2 SQIVND come from the germline V gene (reference sequence). The CDR3 region is CASNLNYGETTLGYTF. CDR3 in DNA: TGTGCCAGTAACTTAAACTACGGGGAGACTACTCTGGGCTACACCTTC.

The genes are TRBV27 and TRBJ1-2, with D unclear. The CDR3 consists of 14 residues. Trimming cost V 3 bases and J 5 bases, with 13 bases left between them. Looked up from germline, CDR1 is MNHEY and CDR2 is SMNVEV (reference sequence). CDR3 protein: CASSFGPGDYGYTF. The CDR3 DNA is TGTGCCAGCAGTTTCGGTCCGGGAGATTATGGCTACACCTTC.